This T cell receptor beta chain emerged from a study of cytomegalovirus exposure and HLA in healthy donors. Study context: Earlier, approximately 180 million T cells were analyzed, and more than 100 million unique TCR beta sequences were found among them.

On this clone itself: Its antigen remains unknown.

Between the trimmed V and J ends, which lost 1 base and 4 bases, there was a span of 11 bases. Germline lookup yields CDR1 LGHNA and CDR2 YNFKEQ. The CDR3 runs 15 residues. Broader study findings: Highly shared sequence variants in one cluster were likely a sequencing artifact.

60 Vbeta and 13 Jbeta primers were used in PCR. Repertoires were generated with immunoSEQ multiplex PCR, while TCRdb's copy carries only in-frame clones and drops some. The sample carries roughly 150,000 clones, approximately 71% recorded once. The J gene is TRBJ1-3, the V gene TRBV4-2, with TRBD1 as a possible D gene (6 bases). This receptor was obtained from a woman in her late teens or twenties in good health and CMV-seropositive. Sequencing input: PBMCs. The CDR3 region has the DNA TGTGCCAGCAGCCAAGGGGGGCTGGCAGGAAACACCATATATTTT. Encoded protein: CASSQGGLAGNTIYF.